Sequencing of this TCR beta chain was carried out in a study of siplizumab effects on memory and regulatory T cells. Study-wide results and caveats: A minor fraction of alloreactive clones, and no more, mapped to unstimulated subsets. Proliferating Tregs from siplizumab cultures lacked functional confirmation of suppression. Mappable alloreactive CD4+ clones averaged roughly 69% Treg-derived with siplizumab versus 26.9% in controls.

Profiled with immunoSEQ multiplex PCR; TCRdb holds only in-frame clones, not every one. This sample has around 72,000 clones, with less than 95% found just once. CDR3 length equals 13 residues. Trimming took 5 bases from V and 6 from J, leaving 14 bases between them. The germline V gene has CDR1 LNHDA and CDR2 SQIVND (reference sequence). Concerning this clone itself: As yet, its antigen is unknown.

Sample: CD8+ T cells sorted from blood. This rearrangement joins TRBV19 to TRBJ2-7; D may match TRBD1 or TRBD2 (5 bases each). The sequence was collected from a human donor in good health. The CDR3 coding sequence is TGTGCCAGTAGTCTAACCGGGACCCGCGAGCAGTACTTC. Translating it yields CASSLTGTREQYF.